The 3 T cell receptor beta chains below all came from one sample that was sequenced in a study of T cell responses to AZD1222 COVID-19 vaccine. TCRdb keeps only in-frame clones here, not all; method: immunoSEQ multiplex PCR. The repertoire consists of about 150,000 clones, with around 87% occurring once and the leading ten covering just over 9%. Sequenced here: peripheral blood, sampled 28 days after the second AZD1222 dose. The origin of the receptors is an adult who received the AZD1222 COVID-19 vaccine.

The rearrangement joins TRBV3-1 (or the pseudogene TRBV3-2) to TRBJ2-2, with D perhaps TRBD1 or TRBD2 (5 bases each). The CDR3 totals 15 residues. V shed 2 bases and J shed 3 bases, with 10 bases lying between them. Germline values: CDR1 LGHDT, CDR2 YNNKEL (reference sequence). The CDR3 is CASSQRRGHTGELFF. For the CDR3, the DNA is TGTGCCAGCAGCCAAAGACGGGGACACACCGGGGAGCTGTTTTTT.

J is TRBJ1-2 and V is TRBV11-2; D remains ambiguous. The CDR3 contains 13 residues. Trimming took 0 bases from V and 5 from J, leaving 7 bases between them. CDR1 SGHAT and CDR2 FQNNGV come from the germline V gene. DNA of the CDR3: TGTGCCAGCAGCTTAGAAGGGAAATATGGCTACACCTTC. Protein: CASSLEGKYGYTF.

The rearrangement uses TRBV10-3 and TRBJ2-7, with a possible D match to TRBD2 (7 bases). Germline CDR1 and CDR2: ENHRY and SYGVKD. V lost 8 bases, J lost 0 bases, and 11 bases lay in between. The CDR3 is made up of 13 amino acids. CDR3 bases: TGTGCCATCCGAGGGGGGGGCTCCTACGAGCAGTACTTC. It yields the protein CAIRGGGSYEQYF.